These 7 T cell receptor beta chains were sequenced from one sample in a study of CD8+CD57+ T cells in acquired aplastic anemia. Sequencing was done on patients that had shown CD8+CD57+ cell expansion by flow cytometry. Using genomic DNA as the template, TCR beta VDJ and CDR3 profiling was carried out. One entry per CDR3 protein, called by TCRdb with MiXCR from the reads. The table has roughly 280,000 distinct CDR3 sequences, roughly 59% seen once. Sequencing used sorted CD4+, CD8+, or CD8+CD57+ T cells (not recorded which) from PBMCs. Receptors originate from a human donor with aplastic anemia.

V gene TRBV29-1 combines with J gene TRBJ2-1; 8 nucleotides agree with TRBD2. This CDR3 region has 15 residues. Trimming at V came to 5 bases and at J to 4 bases, leaving 10 bases not matched to a gene. The germline CDR1 and CDR2 sequences are SQVTM and ANQGSEA. CDR3 nucleotides: TGCAGCGTTAACGCGGGAGGCTCATTATACAATGAGCAGTTCTTC. It codes for CSVNAGGSLYNEQFF.

The CDR3 loop reads CASSLTGRGEKLFF. The DNA for the CDR3 is TGTGCCAGCAGTCTCACCGGCCGGGGTGAAAAACTGTTTTTT. This chain links TRBV2 with TRBJ1-4; D gene uncertain. In germline, CDR1 is SNHLY, CDR2 FYNNEI. V was shortened by 5 bases and J by 7 bases, with 14 bases between the two germline ends. This CDR3 contains 14 residues. Full variable domain (remainder filled in from reference TRBV2 and TRBJ1-4): EPEVTQTPSHQVTQMGQEVILRCVPISNHLYFYWYRQILGQKVEFLVSFYNNEISEKSEIFDDQFSVERPDGSNFTLKIRSTKLEDSAMYFCASSLTGRGEKLFFGSGTQLSVL.

The genes are TRBV19 and TRBJ2-7; 7 bases fit TRBD2. V gave up 5 bases and J gave up 5 bases; unmatched junction bases: 9. Germline assignment: CDR1 LNHDA and CDR2 SQIVND (reference sequence). The CDR3 contains 14 residues. The CDR3 spells CASSFSGAVDEQYF. The CDR3, as DNA: TGTGCCAGTAGTTTCAGCGGGGCAGTCGACGAGCAGTACTTC.

Notes on this clonotype: At one of its ends the junction is not consistent with the germline gene, which may arise from a read error. V usage is TRBV7-9 and J usage is TRBJ2-7; 9 nucleotides match TRBD1. This CDR3 is built from 16 residues. In germline, CDR1 is SEHNR, CDR2 FQNEAQ (reference sequence). Written as DNA, the CDR3 is TGTGCCGGCAGCTTATCGGACAGGGGCCAGGCCTACGAGCAGTACTTC. Translated, it gives CAGSLSDRGQAYEQYF.

The chain uses TRBV10-2 and TRBJ2-5; the match to TRBD2 covers 9 bases. The V and J ends lost 1 base and 4 bases, in that order; junction bases with no gene match: 13. In germline, CDR1 is WSHSY, CDR2 SAAADI. This CDR3 spans 18 amino acids. CDR3 nucleotide sequence: TGCGCCAGCAGTGAGTTCCTAGCTAGCGGGAAGTCTAGAGAGACCCAGTACTTC. This encodes CASSEFLASGKSRETQYF.

The chain links TRBV2 to TRBJ2-7; possible D gene TRBD2, 6 bases. The CDR3 totals 15 residues. The V end lost 8 bases, the J end lost 0 bases, and 17 bases lay between the germline ends. Germline values: CDR1 SNHLY, CDR2 FYNNEI. The chain's CDR3 is CASRPGLTSSYEQYF. Written as DNA, the CDR3 is TGTGCCAGCCGCCCGGGACTCACGAGCTCCTACGAGCAGTACTTC.

On this clonotype: The junction departs from the called germline gene at one end, perhaps through a read error. The gene calls are TRBV9 and TRBJ1-6; a weak D match, TRBD1 (5 bases). Germline loops: CDR1 SGDLS, CDR2 YYNGEE. This CDR3 spans 15 amino acids. CDR3 bases: TGTGCCATCAGCGGCGAGACGGGGCTCGGGTCACCCCTCCACTTT. It is translated as CAISGETGLGSPLHF.